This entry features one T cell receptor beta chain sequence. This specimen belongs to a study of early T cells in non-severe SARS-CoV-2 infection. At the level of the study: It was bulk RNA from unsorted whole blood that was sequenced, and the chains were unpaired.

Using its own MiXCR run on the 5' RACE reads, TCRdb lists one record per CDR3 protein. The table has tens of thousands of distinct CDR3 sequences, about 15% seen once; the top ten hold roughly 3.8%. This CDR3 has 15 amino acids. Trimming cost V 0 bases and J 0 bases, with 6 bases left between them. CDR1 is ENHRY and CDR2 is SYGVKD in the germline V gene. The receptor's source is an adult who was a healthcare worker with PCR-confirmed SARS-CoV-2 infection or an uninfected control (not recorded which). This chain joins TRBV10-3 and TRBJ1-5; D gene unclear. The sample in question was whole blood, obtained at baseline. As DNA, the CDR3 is TGTGCCATCAGTGAGTCTGCAGATAGCAATCAGCCCCAGCATTTT. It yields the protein CAISESADSNQPQHF.